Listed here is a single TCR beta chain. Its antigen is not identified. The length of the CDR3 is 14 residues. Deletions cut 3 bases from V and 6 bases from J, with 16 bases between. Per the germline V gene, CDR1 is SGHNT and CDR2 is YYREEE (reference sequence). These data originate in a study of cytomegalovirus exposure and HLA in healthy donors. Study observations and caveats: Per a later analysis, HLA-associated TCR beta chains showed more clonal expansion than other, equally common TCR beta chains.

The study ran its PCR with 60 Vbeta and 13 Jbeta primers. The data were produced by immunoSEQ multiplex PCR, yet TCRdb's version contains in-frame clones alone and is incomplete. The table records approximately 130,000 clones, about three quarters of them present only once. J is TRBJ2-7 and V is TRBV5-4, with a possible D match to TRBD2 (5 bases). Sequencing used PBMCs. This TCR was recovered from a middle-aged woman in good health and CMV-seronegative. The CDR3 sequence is CASSSRLGSLEQYF. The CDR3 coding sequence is TGTGCCAGCAGCTCCAGACTGGGGAGCCTCGAGCAGTACTTC.